The 21 T cell receptor beta chains given below trace back to one sample, sequenced in a study of blood T cell repertoires in COVID-19. Here immunoSEQ multiplex PCR was the method, and the copy in TCRdb shows in-frame clones only, minus some. The table includes around 270,000 clones, around 87% detected once. The sequencing input was peripheral blood. The receptors derive from a woman aged 55 to 70 with COVID-19, enrolled during active disease.

The rearrangement joins TRBV18 to TRBJ2-3; tentative D call: TRBD1 (5 bases). CDR1 KGHSH and CDR2 LQKENI come from the germline V gene. The germline V and J ends were trimmed by 2 bases and 2 bases, with 11 bases remaining between them. CDR3 length equals 15 residues. Here the CDR3 reads CASSPVRTNTDTQYF. For the CDR3, the DNA is TGTGCCAGCTCACCAGTCCGGACAAACACAGATACGCAGTATTTT.

In DNA, the CDR3 is TGCGCCAGCAGCCGGACCCCGGACTCCCGGCCCTTTAGTTATGGCTACACCTTC. This translates into CASSRTPDSRPFSYGYTF. This chain joins TRBV4-1 and TRBJ1-2; no clear D. V was trimmed by 4 bases and J by 5 bases, leaving 26 bases between them. This CDR3 spans 18 amino acids. From germline, CDR1 is MGHRA and CDR2 YSYEKL.

This clone was counted between two and nine times. The CDR3 loop reads CASSTQTSGRGGEQYF. CDR3 nucleotide sequence: TGTGCCAGCAGTACCCAAACTAGCGGGAGAGGGGGCGAGCAGTACTTC. The genes are TRBV28 and TRBJ2-7; 11 positions match TRBD2. Germline CDR1 is MDHEN and CDR2 is SYDVKM. The CDR3 loop spans 16 amino acids. V lost 5 bases, J lost 6 bases, and 12 bases stayed unmatched.

V is TRBV10-3 and J is TRBJ2-2; D perhaps matches TRBD1 (6 bases). V was clipped by 7 bases and J by 0 bases, with 9 bases between them. Germline V gene lookup returns CDR1 ENHRY and CDR2 SYGVKD. This CDR3 region has 14 residues. The CDR3 DNA sequence: TGTGCCATCACTGGGACACCGAACACCGGGGAGCTGTTTTTT. Residues: CAITGTPNTGELFF.

The chain is built from TRBV3-1 (or the pseudogene TRBV3-2) and TRBJ1-2, with D tentatively TRBD1 (6 bases). Germline loops: CDR1 LGHDT, CDR2 YNNKEL (reference sequence). Between the trimmed V and J ends, which lost 0 bases and 9 bases, there was a span of 17 bases. The CDR3 is made up of 15 amino acids. As DNA, the CDR3 is TGTGCCAGCAGCCAAGAAGTCCTCAGGGGCGGAAGCTACACCTTC. As protein: CASSQEVLRGGSYTF.

This chain connects TRBV5-1 to TRBJ2-1, with D possibly TRBD2 on 6 matching bases. There are 18 residues in the CDR3. Per germline, CDR1 SGHRS and CDR2 YFSETQ. V dropped 1 base and J dropped 3 bases, with 20 bases sitting between them. CDR3 sequence: CASSLFTGTGSIYNEQFF. CDR3 DNA: TGCGCCAGCAGCTTGTTCACGGGGACCGGGAGTATCTACAATGAGCAGTTCTTC.

CDR3: CASSLAGGETYEQYF. The CDR3 bases are TGCGCCAGCAGCTTGGCGGGTGGCGAGACCTACGAGCAGTACTTC. V gene TRBV5-1 combines with J gene TRBJ2-7; the D is unclear. Per germline, CDR1 SGHRS and CDR2 YFSETQ. V was shortened by 0 bases and J by 2 bases, with 12 bases between the two germline ends. The CDR3 runs 15 residues.

The gene calls are TRBV3-1 (or the pseudogene TRBV3-2) and TRBJ1-6; 9 positions match TRBD1. The CDR3 contains 16 residues. The germline gives CDR1 LGHDT, CDR2 YNNKEL (reference sequence). V shed 3 bases, J shed 10 bases, and the junction held 10 bases outside the gene matches. CDR3 DNA sequence: TGTGCCAGCAGCCAGGGACAGGGTGGTCTTAAATCACCCCTCCACTTT. This codes for CASSQGQGGLKSPLHF.

A single count supports this clone. V gene TRBV11-3 combines with J gene TRBJ2-3, with D tentatively TRBD1 (7 bases). Between the trimmed V and J ends, which lost 5 bases and 4 bases, there was a span of 16 bases. CDR3 length: 15 amino acids. Looked up from germline, CDR1 is SGHNT and CDR2 is YENEEA. The CDR3 spells CASSEQGGIADTQYF. The CDR3 DNA reads as TGTGCCAGCAGCGAGCAGGGGGGTATTGCAGATACGCAGTATTTT. Using reference TRBV11-3 and TRBJ2-3 for the parts outside the CDR3, the full variable domain is EAGVVQSPRYKIIEKKQPVAFWCNPISGHNTLYWYLQNLGQGPELLIRYENEEAVDDSQLPKDRFSAERLKGVDSTLKIQPAELGDSAVYLCASSEQGGIADTQYFGPGTRLTVL.

This chain uses TRBV11-3 with TRBJ2-3; 9 bases agree with TRBD1. V lost 1 base to trimming and J lost 5 bases; unmatched junction nucleotides: 7. This CDR3 has 16 amino acids. Germline CDR1 and CDR2: SGHNT and YENEEA. The CDR3 DNA reads TGTGCCAGCAGCTTAGGAGGGGGACAGGGTGGAGATACGCAGTATTTT. It yields the protein CASSLGGGQGGDTQYF. Full variable domain (outside the CDR3, taken from reference TRBV11-3 and TRBJ2-3): EAGVVQSPRYKIIEKKQPVAFWCNPISGHNTLYWYLQNLGQGPELLIRYENEEAVDDSQLPKDRFSAERLKGVDSTLKIQPAELGDSAVYLCASSLGGGQGGDTQYFGPGTRLTVL.

V and J are TRBV14 and TRBJ2-1; 9 nucleotides agree with TRBD2. Germline trimming cut 2 bases from V and 2 bases from J; bases unmatched to any gene: 1. This CDR3 is built from 15 residues. The germline CDR1 and CDR2 sequences are SGHDN and FVKESK. The CDR3 is CASSQLAGTYNEQFF. In DNA, the CDR3 is TGTGCCAGCAGCCAACTAGCGGGGACCTACAATGAGCAGTTCTTC.

The chain has TRBV7-2 and TRBJ1-5; D possibly corresponds to TRBD1 (6 bases). The germline V gene encodes CDR1 SGHTA and CDR2 FQGNSA. V was pared by 0 bases and J by 2 bases, with 8 bases between. CDR3 length equals 15 residues. In DNA form, the CDR3 reads TGTGCCAGCAGCTTAGCGAACAGGGGCAATCAGCCCCAGCATTTT. As protein: CASSLANRGNQPQHF. The whole variable domain, filled in from reference TRBV7-2 and TRBJ1-5, reads GAGVSQSPSNKVTEKGKDVELRCDPISGHTALYWYRQSLGQGLEFLIYFQGNSAPDKSGLPSDRFSAERTGGSVSTLTIQRTQQEDSAVYLCASSLANRGNQPQHFGDGTRLSIL.

The chain joins TRBV24-1 to TRBJ2-7; TRBD2 matches at 13 bases. The CDR3 has 16 amino acids. Germline V gene lookup returns CDR1 KGHDR and CDR2 SFDVKD. V was clipped by 4 bases and J by 2 bases; unmatched bases: 4. The CDR3 loop is CATSDKGLAGAYEQYF. The CDR3 DNA is TGTGCCACCAGTGACAAAGGACTAGCGGGAGCCTACGAGCAGTACTTC.

The chain recombines TRBV5-1 with TRBJ1-5, with TRBD1 as a possible D gene (5 bases). Germline assignment: CDR1 SGHRS and CDR2 YFSETQ. CDR3 length equals 14 residues. The V end lost 0 bases, the J end lost 6 bases, and 10 bases lay between the germline ends. The CDR3 sequence is CASSLDGGGQPQHF. The CDR3 coding sequence is TGCGCCAGCAGCTTGGACGGGGGGGGTCAGCCCCAGCATTTT. Full variable domain (remainder filled in from reference TRBV5-1 and TRBJ1-5): KAGVTQTPRYLIKTRGQQVTLSCSPISGHRSVSWYQQTPGQGLQFLFEYFSETQRNKGNFPGRFSGRQFSNSRSEMNVSTLELGDSALYLCASSLDGGGQPQHFGDGTRLSIL.

CDR3 DNA: TGCGCCAGCAGTCAATCCGCAGGTGGTAATCAGCCCCAGCATTTT. As protein: CASSQSAGGNQPQHF. The chain carries TRBV23-1 and TRBJ1-5; D is uncertain. TRBV23-1 belongs to the ORF category, with a function that is uncertain. This CDR3 has 15 residues. Between the trimmed V and J ends, which lost 0 bases and 4 bases, there was a span of 10 bases.

CDR3 nucleotide sequence: TGTGCCAGCAGCTTAGGGGGCAGCATTAGCACTGAAGCTTTCTTT. It specifies CASSLGGSISTEAFF. The rearrangement links TRBV7-8 to TRBJ1-1, with a tentative D call TRBD1 (5 bases). Looked up from germline, CDR1 is SGHVS and CDR2 is FQNEAQ. This CDR3 spans 15 amino acids. V dropped 1 base and J dropped 4 bases, with 13 bases sitting between them.

DNA of the CDR3: TGTGCCAGCAGTTTATCTCCGGGACTAGCGGGAGGGAGGCAGTACTTC. Amino acids: CASSLSPGLAGGRQYF. The chain is built from TRBV27 and TRBJ2-7; 16 bases fit TRBD2. The CDR3 contains 16 residues. In germline, CDR1 is MNHEY, CDR2 SMNVEV (reference sequence). J gave up 9 bases and V 0 bases, and 5 bases lay outside the gene matches.

The chain joins TRBV27 to TRBJ1-1; D may be TRBD1 (5 bases). The V end was cut by 10 bases, the J end by 5 bases, with 17 bases between. Germline V gene lookup returns CDR1 MNHEY and CDR2 SMNVEV (reference sequence). This CDR3 is built from 13 residues. This CDR3 is CATAIGGGTEAFF. The CDR3 DNA reads TGTGCCACCGCCATCGGCGGGGGGACTGAAGCTTTCTTT.

V gene TRBV7-6 combines with J gene TRBJ2-3, with D unresolved. V lost 1 base to trimming and J lost 4 bases, with 6 bases between them. The CDR3 is 13 amino acids. Germline V gene lookup returns CDR1 SGHVS and CDR2 FNYEAQ. This chain's CDR3 is CASSLGQADTQYF. The CDR3 coding sequence is TGTGCCAGCAGCTTAGGGCAGGCAGATACGCAGTATTTT.

This chain links TRBV9 with TRBJ2-3; 7 bases agree with TRBD1. Germline assignment: CDR1 SGDLS and CDR2 YYNGEE. This CDR3 region has 16 residues. The junction had 7 bases not matched to a gene; V was cut back by 3 bases and J by 0 bases. The CDR3 DNA reads as TGTGCCAGCAGCGCCACGACAGGGCGTAGCACAGATACGCAGTATTTT. Protein: CASSATTGRSTDTQYF.

The chain carries TRBV15 and TRBJ1-3; the D is unclear. The CDR3 sequence is 16 residues long. Looked up from germline, CDR1 is LNHNV and CDR2 is YYDKDF (reference sequence). Trimming cost V 0 bases and J 0 bases, with 9 bases left between them. CDR3: CATSRDLDSSGNTIYF. The CDR3 region has the DNA TGTGCCACCAGCAGAGATTTGGACTCCTCTGGAAACACCATATATTTT. The full variable domain, completed using reference TRBV15 and TRBJ1-3, is DAMVIQNPRYQVTQFGKPVTLSCSQTLNHNVMYWYQQKSSQAPKLLFHYYDKDFNNEADTPDNFQSRRPNTSFCFLDIRSPGLGDTAMYLCATSRDLDSSGNTIYFGEGSWLTVV.